A selection of T cell receptor beta chains follows, all from one sample in a study of long-term antiretroviral therapy in people with HIV. The table came from immunoSEQ multiplex PCR; TCRdb's copy has only in-frame clones and leaves some out. Of approximately 12,000 clones in the sample, 75% to 90% were seen once. Material: unsorted PBMCs, obtained 0.2 years before starting antiretroviral therapy. These receptors came from a woman in her forties with HIV. Each CDR3 is given with its conserved first and last residue. D genes are given only for firm matches. Only some rows state a clone size, as once, few, many or a class for expanded clones.

v_gene	d_gene	j_gene	abundance	CDR3nt	CDR3aa
TRBV19	NA	TRBJ1-5	once	TGTGCCAGTAGTATGGACACCGGAGGCAATCAGCCCCAGCATTTT	CASSMDTGGNQPQHF
TRBV5-1	TRBD1	TRBJ2-7	NA	TGCGCCAGCAGCTTGGCGGCAGGGGGCTTTCTCGAGCAGTACTTC	CASSLAAGGFLEQYF
TRBV29-1	NA	TRBJ1-2	NA	TGCAGCGCGGGGGGTGGGGCTGGAACTAACTATGGCTACACCTTC	CSAGGGAGTNYGYTF
TRBV6-4	NA	TRBJ1-2	NA	TGTGCCAGCAGTGACTCCGGTCACTTTAGTGGCTACACCTTC	CASSDSGHFSGYTF
TRBV19	NA	TRBJ1-4	NA	TGTGCCAGCCAGAGGACCGCCTCAAATGAAAAACTGTTTTTT	CASQRTASNEKLFF
TRBV27	TRBD1	TRBJ2-2	once	TGTGCCAGCTGGGACAGGGGGCAGGACGGGGAGCTGTTTTTT	CASWDRGQDGELFF
TRBV10-3	TRBD1	TRBJ2-7	NA	TGTGCCATCAGTGAGTCGACAGGGGCCTACGAGCAGTACTTC	CAISESTGAYEQYF
TRBV10-3	NA	TRBJ2-7	NA	TGTGCCATCAGTGACAGTTTACAGCAGTACTTC	CAISDSLQQYF
TRBV10-1	TRBD2	TRBJ2-2	NA	TGCGCCAGCAGGTCTGAAAGCGGGGCCGGGGAGCTGTTTTTT	CASRSESGAGELFF
TRBV4-1	TRBD1	TRBJ2-5	NA	TGCGCCAGCAGCCCAGGGACAGGGGTACCGAAGACCCAGTACTTC	CASSPGTGVPKTQYF
TRBV18	NA	TRBJ2-2	NA	TGTGCCAGCTCACCACAGGGGGAAGCGAACACCGGGGAGCTGTTTTTT	CASSPQGEANTGELFF
TRBV5-1	TRBD1	TRBJ2-2	NA	TGCGCCAGCAGCTTCGAGACAGGGGTCACCGGGGAGCTGTTTTTT	CASSFETGVTGELFF
TRBV19	TRBD1	TRBJ1-2	NA	TGTGCCAGTAGTATTCAGGGACAGGGATCAGGTGGCTACACCTTC	CASSIQGQGSGGYTF
TRBV7-2	NA	TRBJ2-3	NA	TGTGCCAGCAGCTTAGCCGTGGTCCCAGATACGCAGTATTTT	CASSLAVVPDTQYF
TRBV10-1	TRBD1	TRBJ1-5	once	TGCGCCAGCCCGAGCGGGACAGTCCTCTTTAGCAATCAGCCCCAGCATTTT	CASPSGTVLFSNQPQHF
TRBV27	NA	TRBJ1-6	NA	TGTGCCAGTAGGGGGGGGAAAGCACCCCTCCACTTT	CASRGGKAPLHF
TRBV4-3	NA	TRBJ2-2	once	TGCGCCAGCAGCCAGGGCCCGAACACCGGGGAGCTGTTTTTT	CASSQGPNTGELFF